This T cell receptor (beta chain) is from a study of T cells in Graves' hyperthyroidism and ophthalmopathy. Amplification of TCR beta CDR3 regions used RNA as the template. A first-round RT-PCR of the TCR CDR3 used the HTBI primer set. TCRdb re-derived calls from the multiplex PCR reads in MiXCR, one entry per CDR3 protein. The sample shows under 450,000 distinct CDR3 sequences, approximately 15% of them seen only once. The table lists this clonotype with many counts. The specimen was blood. The origin of this receptor is a man aged 25-45 years with Graves' hyperthyroidism that later progressed to Graves' ophthalmopathy.

The CDR3 region has the DNA TGCGCCAGCAGCTTGAGAGACAATAATGAGCAGTTCTTC. Translated, it gives CASSLRDNNEQFF. J is TRBJ2-1 and V is TRBV5-1; D call uncertain. Germline values: CDR1 SGHRS, CDR2 YFSETQ. The ends were cut back, 1 base at V and 7 bases at J, with 9 bases in the middle. The CDR3 spans 13 residues.